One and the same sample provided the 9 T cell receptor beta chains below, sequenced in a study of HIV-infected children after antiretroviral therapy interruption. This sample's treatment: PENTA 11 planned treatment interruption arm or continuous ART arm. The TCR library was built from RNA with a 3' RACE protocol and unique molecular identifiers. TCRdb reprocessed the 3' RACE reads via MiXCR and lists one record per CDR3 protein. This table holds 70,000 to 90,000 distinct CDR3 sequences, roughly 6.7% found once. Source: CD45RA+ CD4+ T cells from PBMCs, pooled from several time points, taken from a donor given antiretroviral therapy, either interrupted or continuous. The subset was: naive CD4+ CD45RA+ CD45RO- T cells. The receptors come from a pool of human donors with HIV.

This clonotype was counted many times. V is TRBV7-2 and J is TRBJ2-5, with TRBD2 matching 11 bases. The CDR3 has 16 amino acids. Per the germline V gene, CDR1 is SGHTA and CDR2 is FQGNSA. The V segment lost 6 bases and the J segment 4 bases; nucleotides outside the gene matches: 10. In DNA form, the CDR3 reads TGTGCCAGCAGTCCACAAACTAGCGGGGGTAGAGAGACCCAGTACTTC. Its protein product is CASSPQTSGGRETQYF. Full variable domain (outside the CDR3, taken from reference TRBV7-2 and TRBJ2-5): GAGVSQSPSNKVTEKGKDVELRCDPISGHTALYWYRQSLGQGLEFLIYFQGNSAPDKSGLPSDRFSAERTGGSVSTLTIQRTQQEDSAVYLCASSPQTSGGRETQYFGPGTRLLVL.

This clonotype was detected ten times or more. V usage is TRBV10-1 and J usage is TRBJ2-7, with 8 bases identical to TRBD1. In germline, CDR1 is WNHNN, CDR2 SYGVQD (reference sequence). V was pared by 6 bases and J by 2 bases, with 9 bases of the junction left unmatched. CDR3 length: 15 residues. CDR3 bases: TGCGCCAGCAGCGTAGGGACAGGCCCACCCTACGAGCAGTACTTC. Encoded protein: CASSVGTGPPYEQYF.

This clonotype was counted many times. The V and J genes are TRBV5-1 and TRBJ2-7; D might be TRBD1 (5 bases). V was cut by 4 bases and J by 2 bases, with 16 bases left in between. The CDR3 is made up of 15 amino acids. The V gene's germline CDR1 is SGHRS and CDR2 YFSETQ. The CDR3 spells CASSLTGAGTYEQYF. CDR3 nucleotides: TGCGCCAGCAGCCTAACCGGAGCAGGGACCTACGAGCAGTACTTC.

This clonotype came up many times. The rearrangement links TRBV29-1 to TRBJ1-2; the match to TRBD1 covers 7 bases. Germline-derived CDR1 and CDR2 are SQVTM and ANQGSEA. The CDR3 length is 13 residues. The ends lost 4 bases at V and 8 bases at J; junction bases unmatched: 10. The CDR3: CSVGGQVARGYTF. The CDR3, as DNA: TGCAGCGTTGGCGGACAGGTTGCGAGGGGCTACACCTTC.

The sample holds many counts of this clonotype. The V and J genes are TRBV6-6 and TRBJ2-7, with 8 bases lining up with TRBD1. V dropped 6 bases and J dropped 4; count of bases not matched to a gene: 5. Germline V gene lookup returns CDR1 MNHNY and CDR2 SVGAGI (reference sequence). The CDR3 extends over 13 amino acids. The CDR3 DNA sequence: TGTGCCAGCAGAGGACAGGGTACATACGAGCAGTACTTC. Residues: CASRGQGTYEQYF.

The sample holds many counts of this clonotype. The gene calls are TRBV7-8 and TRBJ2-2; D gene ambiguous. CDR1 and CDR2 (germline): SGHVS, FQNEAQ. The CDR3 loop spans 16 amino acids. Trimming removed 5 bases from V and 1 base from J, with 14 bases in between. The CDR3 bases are TGTGCCAGCAGCCTCGCGGTTCAGAGGAACACCGGGGAGCTGTTTTTT. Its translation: CASSLAVQRNTGELFF.

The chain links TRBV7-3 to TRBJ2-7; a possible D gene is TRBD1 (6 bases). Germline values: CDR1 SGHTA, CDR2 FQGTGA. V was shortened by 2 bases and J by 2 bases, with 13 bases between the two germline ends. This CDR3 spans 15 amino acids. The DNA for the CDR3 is TGTGCCAGCAGCTTACCAGGGGTCGGCGCCTACGAGCAGTACTTC. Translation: CASSLPGVGAYEQYF.

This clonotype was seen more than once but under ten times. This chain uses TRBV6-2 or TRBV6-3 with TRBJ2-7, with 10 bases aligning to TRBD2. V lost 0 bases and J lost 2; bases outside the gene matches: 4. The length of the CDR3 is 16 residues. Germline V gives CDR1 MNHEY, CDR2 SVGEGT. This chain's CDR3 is CASSYSDSGGPYEQYF. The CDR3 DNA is TGTGCCAGCAGTTACTCAGATAGCGGGGGGCCCTACGAGCAGTACTTC.

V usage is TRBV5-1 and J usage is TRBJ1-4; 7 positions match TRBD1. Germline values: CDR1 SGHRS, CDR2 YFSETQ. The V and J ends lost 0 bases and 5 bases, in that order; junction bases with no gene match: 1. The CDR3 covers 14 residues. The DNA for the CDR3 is TGCGCCAGCAGCTTGGCACAGGGGAATGAAAAACTGTTTTTT. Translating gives CASSLAQGNEKLFF.